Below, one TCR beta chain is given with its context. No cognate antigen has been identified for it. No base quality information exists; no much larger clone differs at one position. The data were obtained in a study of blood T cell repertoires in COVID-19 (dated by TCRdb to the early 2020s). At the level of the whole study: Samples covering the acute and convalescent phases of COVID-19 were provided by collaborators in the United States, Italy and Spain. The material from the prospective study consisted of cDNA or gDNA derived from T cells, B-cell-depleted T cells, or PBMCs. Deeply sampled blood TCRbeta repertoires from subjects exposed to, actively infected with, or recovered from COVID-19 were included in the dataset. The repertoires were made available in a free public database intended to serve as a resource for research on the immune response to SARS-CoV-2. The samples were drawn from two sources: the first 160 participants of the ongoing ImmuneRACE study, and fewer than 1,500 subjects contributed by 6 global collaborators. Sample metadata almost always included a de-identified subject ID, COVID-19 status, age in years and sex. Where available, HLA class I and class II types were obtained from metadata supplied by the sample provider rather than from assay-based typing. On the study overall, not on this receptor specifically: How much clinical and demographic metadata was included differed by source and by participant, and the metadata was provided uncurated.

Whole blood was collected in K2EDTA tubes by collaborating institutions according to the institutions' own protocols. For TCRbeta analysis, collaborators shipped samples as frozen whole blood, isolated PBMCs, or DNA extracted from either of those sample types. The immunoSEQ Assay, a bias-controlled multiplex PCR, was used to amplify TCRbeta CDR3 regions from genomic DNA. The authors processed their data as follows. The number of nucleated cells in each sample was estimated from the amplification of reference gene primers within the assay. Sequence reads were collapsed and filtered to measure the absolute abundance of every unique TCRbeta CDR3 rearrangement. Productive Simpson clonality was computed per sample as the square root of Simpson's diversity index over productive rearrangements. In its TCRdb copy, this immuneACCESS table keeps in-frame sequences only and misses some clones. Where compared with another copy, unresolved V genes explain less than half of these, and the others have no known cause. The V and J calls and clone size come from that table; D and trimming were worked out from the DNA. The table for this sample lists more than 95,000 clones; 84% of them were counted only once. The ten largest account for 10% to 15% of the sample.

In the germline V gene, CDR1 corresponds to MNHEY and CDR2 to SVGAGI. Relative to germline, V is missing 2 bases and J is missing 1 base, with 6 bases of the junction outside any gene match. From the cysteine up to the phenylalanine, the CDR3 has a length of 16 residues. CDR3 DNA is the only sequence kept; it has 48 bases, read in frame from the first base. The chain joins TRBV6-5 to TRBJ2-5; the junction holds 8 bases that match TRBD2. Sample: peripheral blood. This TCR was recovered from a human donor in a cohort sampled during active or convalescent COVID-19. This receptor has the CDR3 CASSYPRRGGQETQYF. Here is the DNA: TGTGCCAGCAGTTACCCCCGTCGGGGGGGCCAAGAGACCCAGTACTTC.